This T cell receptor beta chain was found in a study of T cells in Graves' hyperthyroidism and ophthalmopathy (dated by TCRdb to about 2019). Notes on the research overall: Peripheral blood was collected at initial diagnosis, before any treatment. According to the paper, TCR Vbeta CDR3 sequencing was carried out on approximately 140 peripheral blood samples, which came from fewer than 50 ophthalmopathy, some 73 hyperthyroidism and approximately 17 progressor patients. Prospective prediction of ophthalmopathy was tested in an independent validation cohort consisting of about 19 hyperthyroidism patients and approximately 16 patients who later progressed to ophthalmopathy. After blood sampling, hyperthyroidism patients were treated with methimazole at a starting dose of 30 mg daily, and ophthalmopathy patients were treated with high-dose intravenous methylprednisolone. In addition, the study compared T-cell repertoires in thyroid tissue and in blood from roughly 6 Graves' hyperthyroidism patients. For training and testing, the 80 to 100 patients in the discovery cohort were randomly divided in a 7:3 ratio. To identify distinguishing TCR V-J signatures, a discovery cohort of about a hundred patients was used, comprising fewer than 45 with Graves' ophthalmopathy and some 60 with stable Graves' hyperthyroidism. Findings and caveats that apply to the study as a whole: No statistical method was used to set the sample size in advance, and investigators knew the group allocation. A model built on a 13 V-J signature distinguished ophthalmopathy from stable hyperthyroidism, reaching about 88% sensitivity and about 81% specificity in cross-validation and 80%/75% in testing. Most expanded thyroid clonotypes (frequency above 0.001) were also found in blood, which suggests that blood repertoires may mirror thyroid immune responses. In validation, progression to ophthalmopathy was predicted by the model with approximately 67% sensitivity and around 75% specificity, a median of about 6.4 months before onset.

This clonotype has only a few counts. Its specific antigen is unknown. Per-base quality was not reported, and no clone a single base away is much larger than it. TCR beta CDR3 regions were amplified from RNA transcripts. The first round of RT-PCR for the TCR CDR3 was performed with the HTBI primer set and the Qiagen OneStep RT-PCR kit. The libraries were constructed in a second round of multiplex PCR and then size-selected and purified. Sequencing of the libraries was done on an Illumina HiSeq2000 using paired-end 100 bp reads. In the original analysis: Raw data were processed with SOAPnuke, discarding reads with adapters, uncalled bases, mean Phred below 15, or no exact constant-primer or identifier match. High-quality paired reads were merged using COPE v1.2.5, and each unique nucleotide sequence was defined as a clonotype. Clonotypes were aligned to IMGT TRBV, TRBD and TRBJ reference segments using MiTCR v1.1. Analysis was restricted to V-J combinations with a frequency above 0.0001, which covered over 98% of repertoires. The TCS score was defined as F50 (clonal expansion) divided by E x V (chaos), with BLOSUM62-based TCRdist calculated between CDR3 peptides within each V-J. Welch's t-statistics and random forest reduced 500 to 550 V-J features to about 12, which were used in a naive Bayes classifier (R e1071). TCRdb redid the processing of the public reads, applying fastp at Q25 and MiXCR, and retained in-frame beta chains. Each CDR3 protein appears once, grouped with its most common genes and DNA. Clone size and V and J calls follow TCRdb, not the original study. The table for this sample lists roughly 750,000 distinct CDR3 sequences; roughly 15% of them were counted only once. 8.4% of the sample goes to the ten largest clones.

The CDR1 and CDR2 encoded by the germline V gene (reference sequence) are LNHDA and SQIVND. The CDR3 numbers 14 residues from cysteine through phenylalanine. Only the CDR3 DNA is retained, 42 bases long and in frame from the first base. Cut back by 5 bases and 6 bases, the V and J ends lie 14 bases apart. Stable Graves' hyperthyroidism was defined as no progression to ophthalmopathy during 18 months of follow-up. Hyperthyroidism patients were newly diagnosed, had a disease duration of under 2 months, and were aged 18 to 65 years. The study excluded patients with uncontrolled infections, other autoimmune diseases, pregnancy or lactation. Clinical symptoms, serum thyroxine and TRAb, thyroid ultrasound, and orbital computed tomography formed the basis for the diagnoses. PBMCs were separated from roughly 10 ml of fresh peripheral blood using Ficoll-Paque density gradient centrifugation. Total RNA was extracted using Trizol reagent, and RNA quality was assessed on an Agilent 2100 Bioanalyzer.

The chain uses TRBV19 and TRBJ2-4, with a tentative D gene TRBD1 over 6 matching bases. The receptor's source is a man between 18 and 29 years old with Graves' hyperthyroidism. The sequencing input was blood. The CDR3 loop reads CASSGHREGNIQYF. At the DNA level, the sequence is TGTGCCAGTAGTGGCCACAGGGAAGGAAACATTCAGTACTTC.